The TCR beta chain described here comes from a study of T cell repertoires in cytomegalovirus infection. Study-wide background: It was the public TCR beta signatures that indicated both CMV infection and matching HLA type. Points from the study as a whole: Cumulated frequencies of public TCR beta families served to identify carriers of CMV plus the relevant HLA. HLA-C-restricted TCR beta clonotypes specific for CMV led the ex vivo response.

One entry per CDR3 protein results from TCRdb running MiXCR on the reads. Seen here are about 110,000 distinct CDR3 sequences, around 10% observed once, and the top ten hold over 25%. In this sample, this clonotype turned up a few times. What it binds is unknown. Germline CDR1 is SGHAT and CDR2 is FQNNGV. This CDR3 has 16 residues. Trimming took 1 base from V and 2 from J, leaving 11 bases between them. The chain is built from TRBV11-2 and TRBJ2-2; D perhaps matches TRBD1 (6 bases). This receptor was obtained from a human donor in good health (CMV status not recorded). Some clones in this sample may be carry-over from other donors' samples. The sequenced material came from PBMCs, sequenced either directly or after in vitro stimulation (not recorded which). The CDR3 region is CASSLGTGPNTGELFF. The CDR3, as DNA: TGTGCCAGCAGCTTAGGTACAGGGCCTAACACCGGGGAGCTGTTTTTT.